The source of this TCR beta chain is a study of T cells in women clearing cervical HPV infection. Study at large: Case blood drawn at lesion detection; control blood after infection cleared.

This table comes from immunoSEQ multiplex PCR, and its TCRdb copy is limited to in-frame clones, with some not included. This sample carries 25,000 to 35,000 clones, with 22% going to the ten biggest clones. V was trimmed by 1 base and J by 4 bases, leaving 12 bases between them. Germline lookup yields CDR1 SGHDT and CDR2 YYEEEE. The CDR3 is 15 amino acids. Points on this clone: The read gets to within 3 residues of the CDR3 end, and the germline J gene fills in the rest.

The chain uses TRBV5-6 and TRBJ2-1; TRBD2 might be the D (6 bases). Sample: blood buffy coat. This sequence was found in a woman aged 18 to 69 with a cervical HPV16 infection that either progressed to CIN3+ or cleared (not recorded which). The CDR3 bases that were read are TGTGCCAGCAGCTTGTGGGGACTCCCTTACAATGAG. Residues: CASSLWGLPYNE. The whole CDR3 reads CASSLWGLPYNEQFF.